This entry features one TCR beta chain sequence. This CDR3 is 16 amino acids long. Germline assignment: CDR1 MNHEY and CDR2 SMNVEV (reference sequence). V lost 0 bases to trimming and J lost 3 bases; unmatched junction nucleotides: 2. The data were obtained in a study of blood T cell repertoires in COVID-19. Looking at the study overall: Collection of acute and convalescent COVID-19 samples took place in the United States, Italy and Spain.

The authors' processing: The assay estimated nucleated cells by amplifying reference gene primers. Repertoires were generated with immunoSEQ multiplex PCR, while TCRdb's copy carries only in-frame clones and drops some. D and trimming come from the DNA, and the V and J calls and clone size come from that table. Among about 170,000 clones listed, approximately 86% were seen once. The rearrangement links TRBV27 to TRBJ2-3; 11 bases match TRBD2. The specimen sequenced was peripheral blood. The clonotype originates from a man in his sixties or seventies with acute or convalescent COVID-19. CDR3 sequence: CASSLSGLAVTDTQYF. CDR3 bases: TGTGCCAGCAGTTTATCGGGACTAGCGGTAACAGATACGCAGTATTTT.